The sequence of this TCR beta chain was determined in a study of read filtering for tumor transcriptome and immune sequencing. Molecular barcoded adaptors covering alpha/delta and beta/gamma chains were used on approximately 400 ng RNA. One entry per CDR3 protein, called by TCRdb with MiXCR from the reads. The sample holds some 46,000 distinct CDR3 sequences, about 20% seen once. Germline CDR1 reads GTSNPN; CDR2 reads SVGIG (reference sequence). There are 13 residues in the CDR3. This clonotype was seen once. Relative to the germline gene, one junction end is altered; a read error may explain this. The clonotype originates from a donor aged 40 or older with multiple myeloma. Sequencing used a population of CD138-negative cells sorted from bone marrow. The rearrangement uses TRBV30 and TRBJ1-2, with D maybe TRBD1 (6 bases). In DNA form, the CDR3 reads TGTGCCCGATCAGGGGCAAGCTGCTATGCCTACACCTTC. Translating it yields CARSGASCYAYTF.